Sequencing of this T cell receptor (beta chain) was carried out in a study of blood T cells in healthy people across ages. The CDR3 is 18 residues long. Germline V gives CDR1 KGHDR, CDR2 SFDVKD. Study observations and caveats: The study lacked donor CMV status, which possibly confounded expanded clonotype changes.

Each sample used at least 6 million PBMCs. With a J-beta primer mix and a sample-barcoded 5' primer, a second PCR ran 7 to 11 cycles. Each CDR3 protein gets one entry after TCRdb re-called the 5' RACE reads with MiXCR. The sample has about 750,000 distinct CDR3 sequences; approximately 53% are singletons. About this clonotype itself: Its target is not known. A read error may account for a junction end that differs from germline.

Sequencing was done on a sample of blood. The sequence was collected from a man older than 75 in good health. V and J are TRBV24-1 and TRBJ2-3, with D perhaps matching TRBD2 (5 bases). The CDR3: CATSDSIASGDPTHTQYF. CDR3 sequence (DNA): TGTGCCACCAGTGACTCAATAGCGAGCGGAGACCCCACACATACGCAGTATTTT.